This T cell receptor (beta chain) was recorded in a study of regulatory T cells in long-lasting Graves disease. Study-wide findings and caveats: Persistent disease samples used TRBV28, TRBJ1-2 and TRBJ2-5 preferentially.

This clonotype was picked up many times. Its antigen is not known. Germline V gene sequence: CDR1 LGHDT, CDR2 YNNKEL (reference sequence). Trimming left V 3 bases short and J 5 bases short, with 14 bases between. The CDR3 is made up of 14 amino acids. Time point in this sample: persistent/refractory GD, antithyroid drugs over 5 years with positive TRAb. Preparation of the TCR library used RNA extracted from PBMCs. Under American Thyroid Association guidelines, Graves' disease was diagnosed. As a group, patients came from one endocrinology department in Xi'an, China. HTBI primers from iRepertoire and Arm-PCR of CDR3 regions yielded the TCR beta libraries. A single record per CDR3 protein comes from TCRdb applying MiXCR to the multiplex PCR reads. Found here are over 300,000 distinct CDR3 sequences, around a fifth of them singletons; the top ten hold just under 30%.

The chain recombines TRBV3-1 with TRBJ2-7, with a weak D call TRBD2 (5 bases). The sequence was obtained from a female donor with Graves disease. The starting material was peripheral blood mononuclear cells (PBMCs), obtained when the disease was refractory, from a patient treated with antithyroid drugs. The CDR3 nucleotides read TGTGCCAGCAGCCACGGAGGTAACCCTAACGAGCAGTACTTC. Amino acid sequence: CASSHGGNPNEQYF.